This entry concerns a single T cell receptor beta chain. One end of the junction varies from germline; a read error may be responsible. This sample was included in a study of blood T cell repertoires in COVID-19. Across the study: There were acute and convalescent COVID-19 samples, and they came from the United States, Italy and Spain.

Under the authors' procedure: Nucleated cell counts were estimated from reference gene primer amplification. The assay was immunoSEQ multiplex PCR, and TCRdb's table has in-frame clones only and misses some. Clone size and the V and J calls come from that table; the DNA yielded D and trimming. The sample holds 150,000 to 200,000 clones, 80% seen once. Germline V lookup: CDR1 SGHRS, CDR2 YFSETQ. This CDR3 has 14 residues. Those who participated ranged in age from about 18 to 89 years and resided in about two dozen US areas. Cohorts were determined from participant-reported clinical history. Sequencing was carried out using PBMCs or T cells enriched from blood (not recorded which). The chain is built from TRBV5-1 and TRBJ1-5; TRBD1 matches at 7 bases. This sequence was found in a woman aged 55-69 years who had recovered from COVID-19. This CDR3 is CASSLGGGKQPQHF. The CDR3 nucleotides read TGCGCCAGCAGCTTGGGAGGGGGCAAGCAGCCCCAGCATTTT.